This TCR beta chain originates from a study of shared clonotypes between healthy human individuals. On this clone: Antigen: not known.

General study points: Sharing across four donors was highest in naive CD4 (around 5%) and lowest in memory CD8 (around 0.4%). Naive subsets generally had larger estimated richness than memory subsets.

In the source study's methods: Filtering differed since immunoSEQ provided only junctions, with no quality scores. Sequenced by immunoSEQ multiplex PCR; TCRdb stores in-frame clones only, minus some. The V and J calls and clone size are taken from that table; D and trimming were inferred from the DNA. The table includes 2 million or so clones, approximately 95% detected once. Terminally differentiated effector memory CD45RA+ cells were left out of the naive CD8 fraction, which was CD45RO-negative and positively selected for CCR7. Participating donors were healthy, HIV-negative adults free of recent acute infections or vaccinations. CDR1 MNHEY and CDR2 SMNVEV come from the germline V gene (reference sequence). The V segment lost 6 bases and the J segment 1 base; nucleotides outside the gene matches: 11. The CDR3 totals 17 residues.

This clonotype was sampled from a man aged 18 to 35 in good health. The specimen sequenced was naive CD8+ T cells sorted from blood. The chain uses TRBV27 and TRBJ2-7; 11 nucleotides line up with TRBD2. CDR3 sequence reads: CASSVFTGTSGSYEQYF. The DNA for the CDR3 is TGTGCCAGCAGCGTCTTCACCGGGACTAGCGGATCCTACGAGCAGTACTTC.